This T cell receptor beta chain is from a study of T cell responses to AZD1222 COVID-19 vaccine. The CDR3 extends over 13 amino acids. Germline-derived CDR1 and CDR2 are SGHAT and FQNNGV. Trimming pared 3 bases from V and 8 bases from J, leaving 13 bases between. Regarding the study as a whole: Sampled repertoires all dated from after the peak T cell response. Donors in the cohort were predominantly white British and more often female, and clonal diversity was possibly underestimated. Spike regions recognized by vaccine-associated CD4 TCRs spanned the protein, led by 160-218 and 743-854. Increased Spike-specific TCR breadth and depth were observed after two AZD1222 doses.

With regard to this clone: Antigen: not known.

The table came from immunoSEQ multiplex PCR; TCRdb's copy has only in-frame clones and leaves some out. The sample gives 190,000 or so clones, about nine tenths of which show up once; approximately 3.7% is in the top ten. This TCR was sampled from an adult who received the AZD1222 COVID-19 vaccine. The chain is built from TRBV11-2 and TRBJ1-2; no definite D call. The sample in question was peripheral blood, obtained 28 days after the second AZD1222 dose. The CDR3 here is CASSFARDVGYTF. In DNA form, the CDR3 reads TGTGCCAGCAGCTTTGCAAGGGATGTCGGCTACACCTTC.